The 28 T cell receptor beta chains listed next were all sequenced from one sample in a study of OX40 agonist ivuxolimab in advanced cancers. Library prep was done by the immunoSEQ multiplex PCR assay. The table comes from immuneACCESS by way of TCRdb, which keeps in-frame sequences with V and J called. Part of the clones is missing from these tables; in studies checked, under half for an unresolved V gene and the rest for unknown reasons. Here the sample has about 13,000 clones; around four fifths occur a single time. Of the sample, 44% falls within the top ten clones. The sample was CD4+ or CD8+ T cells sorted from blood, taken in a trial of the OX40 agonist ivuxolimab. Receptors originate from an adult with an advanced solid tumor such as melanoma, head and neck, liver or kidney cancer.

The chain has TRBV11-2 and TRBJ2-1; 9 nucleotides match TRBD2. Germline assignment: CDR1 SGHAT and CDR2 FQNNGV. V was pared by 0 bases and J by 5 bases, with 17 bases of the junction left unmatched. The CDR3 covers 20 residues. In nucleotides, the CDR3 is TGTGCCAGCAGCTTAGACAGAACCCCCGGCGGGGGGGCTTCAAACAATGAGCAGTTCTTC. Its translation: CASSLDRTPGGGASNNEQFF.

The J gene is TRBJ2-1, the V gene TRBV9; 13 bases match TRBD2. CDR3 length: 16 amino acids. The trim removed 6 bases at V and 6 bases at J, leaving 9 bases unmatched. CDR1 and CDR2 from the germline V gene are SGDLS and YYNGEE. CDR3 in amino acids: CASTVTSGGASNEQFF. The CDR3 DNA is TGTGCCAGCACCGTTACTAGCGGGGGGGCCTCCAATGAGCAGTTCTTC.

The CDR3 nucleotides are TGTGCCAGCAGCTCACGTCGGACTAGCGCCGCCTACAATGAGCAGTTCTTC. Translating gives CASSSRRTSAAYNEQFF. The chain combines TRBV9 with TRBJ2-1; 9 bases fit TRBD2. Germline V gene lookup returns CDR1 SGDLS and CDR2 YYNGEE. V lost 4 bases to trimming and J lost 2 bases; unmatched junction nucleotides: 10. This CDR3 has 17 amino acids.

The chain carries TRBV27 and TRBJ2-2; D gene ambiguous. Germline V gene sequence: CDR1 MNHEY, CDR2 SMNVEV (reference sequence). This CDR3 is 13 amino acids long. With 3 bases removed from V and 13 bases from J, the gap between germline ends came to 15 bases. The CDR3 sequence is CASSFFANNGLFF. The CDR3, as DNA: TGTGCCAGCAGTTTTTTCGCCAACAATGGGCTGTTTTTT.

The chain couples TRBV11-2 to TRBJ2-1; no clear D gene. In germline, CDR1 is SGHAT, CDR2 FQNNGV. The CDR3 totals 15 residues. V dropped 1 base and J dropped 1 base, with 8 bases sitting between them. The CDR3 loop reads CASSLASNSYNEQFF. The CDR3 coding sequence is TGTGCCAGCAGCTTAGCGTCAAATTCCTACAATGAGCAGTTCTTC.

The chain is built from TRBV29-1 and TRBJ2-7; D possibly uses TRBD1 or TRBD2 (5 bases each). CDR3 size: 14 residues. With 4 bases removed from V and 2 bases from J, the gap between germline ends came to 15 bases. The germline gives CDR1 SQVTM, CDR2 ANQGSEA. The CDR3, as DNA: TGCAGCGTTGTATGGGACCTCACCCCCTACGAGCAGTACTTC. It yields the protein CSVVWDLTPYEQYF.

The chain links TRBV15 to TRBJ1-5, with TRBD1 matching over 10 bases. The germline gives CDR1 LNHNV, CDR2 YYDKDF (reference sequence). V shed 0 bases and J 7 bases; nucleotides not matched to a gene: 12. This CDR3 is built from 18 residues. DNA of the CDR3: TGTGCCACCAGCAGAGATTCCAACACAGGGACAGGGGTACAGCCCCAGCATTTT. The encoded protein is CATSRDSNTGTGVQPQHF.

The genes are TRBV18 and TRBJ2-3; 9 positions match TRBD1. Trimming took 6 bases from V and 6 from J; bases not matched to a gene: 10. CDR3 length equals 15 residues. Looked up from germline, CDR1 is KGHSH and CDR2 is LQKENI. CDR3: CASSRRDRVFDTQYF. The CDR3 DNA follows: TGTGCCAGCTCTCGCCGGGACAGGGTGTTTGATACGCAGTATTTT.

The chain carries TRBV7-3 and TRBJ2-7; D may be TRBD1 (5 bases). Trimming removed 2 bases from V and 2 bases from J, with 10 bases in between. Germline assignment: CDR1 SGHTA and CDR2 FQGTGA. The CDR3 runs to 14 residues. The CDR3 coding sequence is TGTGCCAGCAGCTTATGGCAGGGTCCCTACGAGCAGTACTTC. Encoded protein: CASSLWQGPYEQYF.

V usage is TRBV4-3 and J usage is TRBJ1-5; 9 bases line up with TRBD1. The CDR3 is 17 amino acids. CDR1 is LGHNA and CDR2 is YSLEER in the germline V gene. Unmatched junction bases numbered 5, after V lost 0 bases and J lost 2 bases. Here the CDR3 reads CASSQDRTGDGNQPQHF. CDR3 nucleotides: TGCGCCAGCAGCCAAGATCGGACAGGGGATGGCAATCAGCCCCAGCATTTT.

In its sample, this clone was seen a few times. The chain uses TRBV7-8 and TRBJ2-1; D is perhaps TRBD2 (7 bases). Trimming left V 3 bases short and J 0 bases short, with 15 bases between. The CDR3 loop spans 17 amino acids. The germline CDR1 and CDR2 sequences are SGHVS and FQNEAQ. CDR3 residues: CASSLVGGGSSYNEQFF. CDR3 nucleotide sequence: TGTGCCAGCAGCTTGGTGGGAGGGGGGAGCTCCTACAATGAGCAGTTCTTC.

This sequence joins TRBV10-3 and TRBJ2-5; D remains ambiguous. V was trimmed by 0 bases and J by 5 bases, leaving 7 bases between them. CDR1 and CDR2 from the germline V gene are ENHRY and SYGVKD. The CDR3 length is 13 residues. CDR3 nucleotides: TGTGCCATCAGTGAGTCGAAGTGGGAGACCCAGTACTTC. The encoded protein is CAISESKWETQYF.

The chain links TRBV7-3 to TRBJ2-1, with TRBD1 matching over 7 bases. V lost 1 base to trimming and J lost 1 base; unmatched junction nucleotides: 7. The CDR3 spans 17 residues. Germline values: CDR1 SGHTA, CDR2 FQGTGA. The CDR3 DNA reads as TGTGCCAGCAGCTTAATGGCCGACAGGGCGTCCTACAATGAGCAGTTCTTC. It translates to CASSLMADRASYNEQFF.

This clone was counted a few times. The chain recombines TRBV6-4 with TRBJ2-3; 7 nucleotides agree with TRBD2. CDR3 length: 15 residues. Germline loops: CDR1 MRHNA, CDR2 SNTAGT. J lost 0 bases, V lost 3 bases, and 3 bases had no gene match. CDR3 in amino acids: CASSEGAGSTDTQYF. The CDR3 DNA sequence: TGTGCCAGCAGTGAAGGAGCGGGAAGCACAGATACGCAGTATTTT.

The chain combines TRBV4-2 with TRBJ2-3, with D perhaps matching TRBD2 (6 bases). Germline loops: CDR1 LGHNA, CDR2 YNFKEQ. This CDR3 comprises 12 residues. V lost 4 bases and J lost 7, with 9 bases in between. The CDR3 region is CASSLGGNTQYF. DNA of the CDR3: TGTGCCAGCAGCCTTGGGGGGAATACGCAGTATTTT.

The chain joins TRBV5-1 to TRBJ2-7; D might be TRBD1 (5 bases). Per germline, CDR1 SGHRS and CDR2 YFSETQ. CDR3 length: 16 amino acids. V lost 0 bases to trimming and J lost 5 bases, with 18 bases between them. CDR3 residues: CASSLGGGAWPHEQYF. The CDR3 nucleotides read TGCGCCAGCAGCTTGGGAGGTGGGGCATGGCCCCACGAGCAGTACTTC. The variable domain in full, completed from reference TRBV5-1 and TRBJ2-7, reads KAGVTQTPRYLIKTRGQQVTLSCSPISGHRSVSWYQQTPGQGLQFLFEYFSETQRNKGNFPGRFSGRQFSNSRSEMNVSTLELGDSALYLCASSLGGGAWPHEQYFGPGTRLTVT.

There are a few counts of this clone. The chain uses TRBV7-9 and TRBJ2-5; D not certain. Germline V gene data show CDR1 as SEHNR and CDR2 as FQNEAQ (reference sequence). This CDR3 region has 12 residues. The V gene lost 1 base and the J gene lost 5 bases, with 5 bases spanning the gap. The DNA of the CDR3 is TGTGCCAGCAGCTTAGAAACTGAGACCCAGTACTTC. Protein sequence: CASSLETETQYF.

The chain uses TRBV27 and TRBJ2-2; D may be TRBD2 (6 bases). The length of the CDR3 is 16 residues. V gave up 8 bases and J gave up 3 bases, with 19 bases separating them. Germline V lookup: CDR1 MNHEY, CDR2 SMNVEV (reference sequence). CDR3 sequence: CASRPRGLAYTGELFF. In DNA, the CDR3 is TGTGCCAGCCGTCCTCGGGGTCTAGCGTACACCGGGGAGCTGTTTTTT.

The V gene is TRBV13, the J gene TRBJ2-3; D remains ambiguous. Trimming left V 5 bases short and J 1 base short, with 4 bases between. The CDR3 covers 12 residues. Germline assignment: CDR1 PRHDT and CDR2 FYEKMQ (reference sequence). DNA of the CDR3: TGTGCCAGCAGCGCCCGCACAGATACGCAGTATTTT. Residues: CASSARTDTQYF.

The DNA for the CDR3 is TGCGCCAGCAGCCAAAAGGACATCAATGAGCAGTTCTTC. Its protein is CASSQKDINEQFF. The chain employs TRBV4-1 and TRBJ2-1; the D gene is possibly TRBD1 (5 bases). Trimming left V 2 bases short and J 6 bases short, with 8 bases between. CDR3 length: 13 amino acids. The germline V gene encodes CDR1 MGHRA and CDR2 YSYEKL.

The chain has TRBV6-9 and TRBJ2-7; a weak D match, TRBD2 (6 bases). V shed 3 bases and J shed 7 bases, with 13 bases lying between them. The CDR3 extends over 13 amino acids. The germline gives CDR1 MNHGY, CDR2 SVAAGI. As DNA, the CDR3 is TGTGCCAGCAGTTACGGCGGAGGGAGGGAGCAGTACTTC. Translation: CASSYGGGREQYF.

The chain carries TRBV7-9 and TRBJ2-7; D gene ambiguous. Per the germline V gene, CDR1 is SEHNR and CDR2 is FQNEAQ (reference sequence). Trimming took 3 bases from V and 0 from J, leaving 15 bases between them. The CDR3 spans 16 residues. The CDR3 is CASSFLTSTPSYEQYF. The DNA for the CDR3 is TGTGCCAGCAGCTTTCTGACAAGTACTCCCTCCTACGAGCAGTACTTC.

This clone turned up a few times. The chain carries TRBV7-9 and TRBJ1-6; maybe TRBD1 (6 bases). Germline CDR1 is SEHNR and CDR2 is FQNEAQ (reference sequence). CDR3 length equals 15 residues. Trimming removed 7 bases at V and 0 bases at J, with 10 bases between. The CDR3 loop reads CASTGQSSYNSPLHF. The CDR3 nucleotides read TGTGCCAGCACCGGACAGAGCTCCTATAATTCACCCCTCCACTTT. Together with reference TRBV7-9 and TRBJ1-6, the CDR3 gives the full variable domain: DTGVSQNPRHKITKRGQNVTFRCDPISEHNRLYWYRQTLGQGPEFLTYFQNEAQLEKSRLLSDRFSAERPKGSFSTLEIQRTEQGDSAMYLCASTGQSSYNSPLHFGNGTRLTVT.

The genes are TRBV5-5 and TRBJ1-3, with TRBD1 identical over 9 bases. The CDR3 is 15 residues long. J was trimmed by 4 bases and V by 0 bases; bases with no gene match: 2. CDR1 is SGHKS and CDR2 is YYEKEE in the germline V gene (reference sequence). The CDR3 bases are TGTGCCAGCAGCTTGGGGACAGGGGTAGGAAACACCATATATTTT. Translation: CASSLGTGVGNTIYF.

A single count supports this clone. This sequence joins TRBV4-1 and TRBJ2-6; D assignment may be TRBD1 or TRBD2 (5 bases each). The germline CDR1 and CDR2 sequences are MGHRA and YSYEKL. The V gene lost 7 bases and the J gene lost 5 bases, with 18 bases spanning the gap. CDR3 length: 16 residues. In nucleotides, the CDR3 is TGCGCCAGCACCCCCCTAGGGGAGCGAAGGGCCAACGTCCTGACTTTC. Protein: CASTPLGERRANVLTF.

The rearrangement joins TRBV27 to TRBJ2-7, with D perhaps matching TRBD1 or TRBD2 (5 bases each). Germline V CDR1 and CDR2: MNHEY, SMNVEV (reference sequence). V lost 5 bases to trimming and J lost 6 bases, with 14 bases between them. CDR3 length equals 13 residues. CDR3: CASSLRGPAEQYF. The CDR3 region has the DNA TGTGCCAGCAGTCTAAGGGGACCCGCCGAGCAGTACTTC.

V gene TRBV27 combines with J gene TRBJ1-5, with 8 nucleotides matching TRBD1. The CDR3 is made up of 14 amino acids. Germline trimming cut 6 bases from V and 4 bases from J; bases unmatched to any gene: 5. CDR1 MNHEY and CDR2 SMNVEV come from the germline V gene (reference sequence). In nucleotides, the CDR3 is TGTGCCAGCAGACCTGGGACAGGTAATCAGCCCCAGCATTTT. Translated, it gives CASRPGTGNQPQHF.

The rearrangement joins TRBV7-9 to TRBJ2-7, with 7 positions matching TRBD1. There are 12 residues in the CDR3. The V segment lost 6 bases and the J segment 11 bases; nucleotides outside the gene matches: 10. Germline V lookup: CDR1 SEHNR, CDR2 FQNEAQ (reference sequence). The CDR3 DNA follows: TGTGCCAGCAGGTTAACCCCCGGGACAGAGTACTTC. It codes for CASRLTPGTEYF.